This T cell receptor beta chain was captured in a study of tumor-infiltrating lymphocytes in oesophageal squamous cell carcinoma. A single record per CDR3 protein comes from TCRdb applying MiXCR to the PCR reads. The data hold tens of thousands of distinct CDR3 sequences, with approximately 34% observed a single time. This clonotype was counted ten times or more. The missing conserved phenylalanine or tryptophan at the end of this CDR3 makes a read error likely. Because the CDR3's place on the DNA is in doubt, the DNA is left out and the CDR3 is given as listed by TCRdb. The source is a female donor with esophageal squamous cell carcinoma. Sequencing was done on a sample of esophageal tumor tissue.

The CDR3 protein is CASSLTRDSPYGYTFGS. The rearrangement uses TRBV7-2 and TRBJ2-7; TRBD1 is taken as the D call from the table, unchecked against the DNA. The germline CDR1 and CDR2 sequences are SGHTA and FQGNSA. The CDR3 is made up of 17 amino acids, end residues included.